This TCR beta chain was sequenced during a study of read filtering for tumor transcriptome and immune sequencing. Study-level background: Patients were approximately 17 male and roughly 15 female, mean age about 65 years, range 47 to 80. By R-ISS, stages I, II and III held 8, 16 and 7 patients. Whole-transcriptome libraries were prepared after DNase treatment. Study-wide findings and caveats: The CD138-negative fraction was mixed bone marrow immune cells, not pure T cells.

With 1 base clipped from V and 5 bases from J, the junction kept 7 bases outside the gene matches. Germline CDR1 is SGHTA and CDR2 is FQGNSA. CDR3 size: 18 residues. From about 0.4 ug of RNA, a library with molecular barcoded alpha/delta and beta/gamma adaptors was made. TCRdb fed the reads into MiXCR, producing one record per CDR3 protein. The data contain 350 to 400 distinct CDR3 sequences, more than 60% of them seen just once; the ten biggest clones take up about 41%. Concerning this clonotype itself: The antigen remains undetermined.

The rearrangement links TRBV7-2 to TRBJ2-1; 14 positions match TRBD2. The receptor's source is a donor aged 40 or older with multiple myeloma. This table probably holds off-target reads from a library built for another chain. The specimen was a population of CD138-negative cells sorted from bone marrow. The CDR3 DNA reads TGTGCCAGCAGCTTAGTAGGGACTAGCGGGAGTTCGCACAATGAGCAGTTCTTC. Translation: CASSLVGTSGSSHNEQFF.